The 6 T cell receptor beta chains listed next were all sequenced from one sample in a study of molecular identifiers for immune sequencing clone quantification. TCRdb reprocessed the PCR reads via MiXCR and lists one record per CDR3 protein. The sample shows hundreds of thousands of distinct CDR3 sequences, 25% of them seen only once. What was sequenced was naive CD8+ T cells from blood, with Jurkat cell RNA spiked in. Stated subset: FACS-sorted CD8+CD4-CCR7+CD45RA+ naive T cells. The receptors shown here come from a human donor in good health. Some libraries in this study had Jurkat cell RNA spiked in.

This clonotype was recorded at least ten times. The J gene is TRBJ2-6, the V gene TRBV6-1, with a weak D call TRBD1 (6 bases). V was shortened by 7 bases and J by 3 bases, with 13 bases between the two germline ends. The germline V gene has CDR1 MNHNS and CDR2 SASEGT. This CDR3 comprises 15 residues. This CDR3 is CASTWTVFGANVLTF. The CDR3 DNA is TGTGCCAGCACCTGGACAGTGTTTGGGGCCAACGTCCTGACTTTC.

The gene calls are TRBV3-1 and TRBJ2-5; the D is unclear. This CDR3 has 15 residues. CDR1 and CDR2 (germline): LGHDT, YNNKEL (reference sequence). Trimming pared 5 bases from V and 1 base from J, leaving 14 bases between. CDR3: CASSSAWGAQETQYF. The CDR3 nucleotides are TGTGCCAGCAGCAGCGCCTGGGGTGCCCAAGAGACCCAGTACTTC.

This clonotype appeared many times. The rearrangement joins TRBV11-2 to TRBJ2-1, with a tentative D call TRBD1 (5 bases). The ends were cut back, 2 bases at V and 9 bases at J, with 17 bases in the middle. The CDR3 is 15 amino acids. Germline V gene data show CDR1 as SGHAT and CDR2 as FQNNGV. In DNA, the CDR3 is TGTGCCAGCAGCTTAATTTTAGGGGCGACTCGTGAGCAGTTCTTC. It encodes CASSLILGATREQFF.

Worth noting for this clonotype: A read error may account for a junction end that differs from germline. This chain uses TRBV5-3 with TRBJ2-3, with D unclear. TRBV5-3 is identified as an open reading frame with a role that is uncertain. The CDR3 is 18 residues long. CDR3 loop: CASSLGQDLTLITDTQCF. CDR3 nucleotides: TGTGCCAGCAGCTTGGGCCAGGATCTAACCCTTATTACGGATACGCAGTGTTTT.

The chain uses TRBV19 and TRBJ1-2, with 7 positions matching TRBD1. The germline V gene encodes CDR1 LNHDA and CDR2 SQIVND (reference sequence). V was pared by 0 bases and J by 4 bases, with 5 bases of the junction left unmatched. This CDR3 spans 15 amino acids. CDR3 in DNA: TGTGCCAGTAGTATAGATGGGGGACAGACCTATGGCTACACCTTC. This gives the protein CASSIDGGQTYGYTF.

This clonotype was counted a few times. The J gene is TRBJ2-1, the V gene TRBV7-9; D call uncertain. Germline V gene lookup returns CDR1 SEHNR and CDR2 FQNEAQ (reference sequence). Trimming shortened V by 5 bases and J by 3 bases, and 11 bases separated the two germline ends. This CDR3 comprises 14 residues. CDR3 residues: CASSPLAYYNEQFF. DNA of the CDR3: TGTGCCAGCAGCCCCCTCGCTTACTACAATGAGCAGTTCTTC.